The 7 T cell receptor beta chains presented below share a single source sample, sequenced in a study of cytomegalovirus exposure and HLA in healthy donors. PCR was performed using 60 Vbeta and 13 Jbeta primers. Produced via immunoSEQ multiplex PCR; TCRdb's table is partial and in-frame only. The data hold 150,000 to 200,000 clones, with roughly 74% observed a single time. The sample taken for sequencing was PBMCs. The receptors stem from a female donor in good health and CMV-seronegative.

J is TRBJ1-6 and V is TRBV11-2; TRBD1 aligns across 7 bases. CDR3 size: 17 residues. The V gene end was trimmed by 1 base and the J gene end by 7 bases; junction bases not matched to a gene: 10. Germline CDR1 is SGHAT and CDR2 is FQNNGV. The CDR3 protein is CASSLAQTGILNSPLHF. The CDR3 DNA sequence: TGTGCCAGCAGCTTAGCCCAGACAGGGATCCTCAATTCACCCCTCCACTTT.

V is TRBV14 and J is TRBJ2-1; possibly TRBD1 for D (7 bases). Germline CDR1 SGHDN, CDR2 FVKESK. V was pared by 0 bases and J by 5 bases, with 14 bases between. The CDR3 has 16 residues. Here the CDR3 reads CASSQDGGTANNEQFF. The CDR3, as DNA: TGTGCCAGCAGCCAAGATGGCGGGACAGCAAACAATGAGCAGTTCTTC.

This clone was counted a single time. The V call is TRBV5-1, the J call TRBJ2-4; the match to TRBD1 covers 12 bases. CDR3 size: 17 residues. Germline loops: CDR1 SGHRS, CDR2 YFSETQ. Unmatched junction bases numbered 5, after V lost 2 bases and J lost 2 bases. The CDR3 DNA is TGCGCCAGCAGCTTATTGGGACAGGGGGCCTCCAAAAACATTCAGTACTTC. Translating it yields CASSLLGQGASKNIQYF. Together with reference TRBV5-1 and TRBJ2-4, the CDR3 gives the full variable domain: KAGVTQTPRYLIKTRGQQVTLSCSPISGHRSVSWYQQTPGQGLQFLFEYFSETQRNKGNFPGRFSGRQFSNSRSEMNVSTLELGDSALYLCASSLLGQGASKNIQYFGAGTRLSVL.

This sequence joins TRBV15 and TRBJ1-5; possibly TRBD1 for D (6 bases). This CDR3 is built from 13 residues. The V gene lost 8 bases and the J gene lost 3 bases, with 11 bases spanning the gap. CDR1 LNHNV and CDR2 YYDKDF come from the germline V gene (reference sequence). CDR3 protein: CATAGDHNQPQHF. In nucleotides, the CDR3 is TGTGCCACCGCAGGGGACCACAATCAGCCCCAGCATTTT.

The V gene is TRBV5-1, the J gene TRBJ2-1, with 13 bases aligning to TRBD2. Losses at the gene ends were 9 bases for V and 0 bases for J; bases not matched to a gene: 9. The CDR3 totals 17 residues. Germline V CDR1 and CDR2: SGHRS, YFSETQ. This chain's CDR3 is CATRTSGGPSSYNEQFF. CDR3 coding DNA: TGCGCCACACGGACTAGCGGGGGCCCGAGCTCCTACAATGAGCAGTTCTTC.

This chain links TRBV5-8 with TRBJ1-2, with 7 bases that match TRBD1. The CDR3 extends over 17 amino acids. Germline CDR1 and CDR2: SGHTS and YDEGEE. The trim removed 1 base at V and 8 bases at J, leaving 17 bases unmatched. The CDR3 DNA sequence: TGTGCCAGCAGCTTGCAAATTGCGGGACAGTCTATGAAGGGCTACACCTTC. Its protein product is CASSLQIAGQSMKGYTF.

The chain uses TRBV15 and TRBJ1-1, with D perhaps matching TRBD1 (6 bases). V dropped 0 bases and J dropped 5 bases, with 13 bases sitting between them. The CDR3 loop spans 15 amino acids. Germline V gene sequence: CDR1 LNHNV, CDR2 YYDKDF (reference sequence). CDR3 DNA: TGTGCCACCAGCAGAGATTGGGGGCAGGGGACTGAAGCTTTCTTT. This sequence encodes CATSRDWGQGTEAFF.